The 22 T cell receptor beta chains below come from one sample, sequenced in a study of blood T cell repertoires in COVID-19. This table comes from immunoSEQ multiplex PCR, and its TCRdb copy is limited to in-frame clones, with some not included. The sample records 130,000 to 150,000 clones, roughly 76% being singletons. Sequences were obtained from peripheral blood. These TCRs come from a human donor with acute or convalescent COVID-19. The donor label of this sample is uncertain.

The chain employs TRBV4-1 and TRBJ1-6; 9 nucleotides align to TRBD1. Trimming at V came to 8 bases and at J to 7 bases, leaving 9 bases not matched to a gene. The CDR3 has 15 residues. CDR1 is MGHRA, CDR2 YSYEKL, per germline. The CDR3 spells CASGEQGASNSPLHF. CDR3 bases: TGCGCCAGCGGAGAACAGGGGGCAAGCAATTCACCCCTCCACTTT.

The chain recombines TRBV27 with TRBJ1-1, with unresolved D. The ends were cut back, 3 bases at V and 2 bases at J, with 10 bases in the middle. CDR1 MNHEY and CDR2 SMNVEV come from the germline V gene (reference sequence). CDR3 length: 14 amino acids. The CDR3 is CASSFTGFNTEAFF. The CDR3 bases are TGTGCCAGCAGTTTCACGGGGTTTAACACTGAAGCTTTCTTT.

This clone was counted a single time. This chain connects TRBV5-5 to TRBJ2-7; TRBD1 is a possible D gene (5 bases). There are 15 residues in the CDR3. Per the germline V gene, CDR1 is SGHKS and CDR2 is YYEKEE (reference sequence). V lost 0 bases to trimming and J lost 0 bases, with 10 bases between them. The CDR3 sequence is CASSLAGDSSYEQYF. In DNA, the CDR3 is TGTGCCAGCAGCTTGGCTGGAGACAGCTCCTACGAGCAGTACTTC.

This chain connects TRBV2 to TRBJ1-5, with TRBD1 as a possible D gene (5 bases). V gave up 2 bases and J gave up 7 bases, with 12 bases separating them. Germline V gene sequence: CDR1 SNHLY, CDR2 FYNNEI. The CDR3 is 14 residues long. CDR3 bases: TGTGCCAGCAGTGAACGGAGGGGAAAACAGCCCCAGCATTTT. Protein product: CASSERRGKQPQHF.

Here the CDR3 reads CASSLICPGGYSNQPQHF. CDR3 DNA: TGTGCCAGCAGCTTAATCTGTCCAGGGGGCTATAGCAATCAGCCCCAGCATTTT. The rearrangement joins TRBV7-3 to TRBJ1-5; 8 positions agree with TRBD1. The CDR3 spans 18 residues. V gave up 1 base and J gave up 0 bases; unmatched junction bases: 8. Germline V gene lookup returns CDR1 SGHTA and CDR2 FQGTGA.

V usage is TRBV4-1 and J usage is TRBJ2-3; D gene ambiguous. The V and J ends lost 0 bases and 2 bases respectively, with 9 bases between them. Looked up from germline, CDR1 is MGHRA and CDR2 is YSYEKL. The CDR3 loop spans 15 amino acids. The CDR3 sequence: CASSQEGTTTDTQYF. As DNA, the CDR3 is TGCGCCAGCAGCCAAGAGGGCACGACCACAGATACGCAGTATTTT.

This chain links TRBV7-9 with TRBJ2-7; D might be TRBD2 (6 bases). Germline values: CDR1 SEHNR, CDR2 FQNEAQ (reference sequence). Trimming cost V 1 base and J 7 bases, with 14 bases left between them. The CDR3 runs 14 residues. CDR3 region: CASSLVGDFPEQYF. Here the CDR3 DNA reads TGTGCCAGCAGCTTAGTAGGGGACTTCCCAGAGCAGTACTTC.

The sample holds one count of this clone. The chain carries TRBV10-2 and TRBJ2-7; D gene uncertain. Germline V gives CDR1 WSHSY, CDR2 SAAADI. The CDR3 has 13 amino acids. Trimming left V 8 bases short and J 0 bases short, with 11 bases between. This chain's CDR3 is CASLPYRSYEQYF. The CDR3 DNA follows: TGCGCCAGCCTACCGTATCGCTCCTACGAGCAGTACTTC.

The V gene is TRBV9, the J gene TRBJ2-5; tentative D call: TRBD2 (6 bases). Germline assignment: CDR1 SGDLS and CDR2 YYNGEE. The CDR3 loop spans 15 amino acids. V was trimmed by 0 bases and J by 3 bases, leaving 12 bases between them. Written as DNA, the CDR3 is TGTGCCAGCAGCGTAGGGGGGACTCGTGAAGAGACCCAGTACTTC. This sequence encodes CASSVGGTREETQYF.

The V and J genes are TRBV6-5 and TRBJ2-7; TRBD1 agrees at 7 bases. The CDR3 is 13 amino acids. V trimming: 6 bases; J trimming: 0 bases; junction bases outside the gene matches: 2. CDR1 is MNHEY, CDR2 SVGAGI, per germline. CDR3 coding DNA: TGTGCCAGCAGGGACAGGAGCTCCTACGAGCAGTACGTC. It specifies CASRDRSSYEQYV.

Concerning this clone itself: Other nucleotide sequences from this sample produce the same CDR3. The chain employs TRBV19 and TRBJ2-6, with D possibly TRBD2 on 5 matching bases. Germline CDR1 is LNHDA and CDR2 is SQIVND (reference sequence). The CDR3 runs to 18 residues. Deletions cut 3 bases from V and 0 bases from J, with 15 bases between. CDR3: CASSIRSSTSSGANVLTF. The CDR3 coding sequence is TGTGCCAGTAGTATTCGAAGCTCTACTAGCTCTGGGGCCAACGTCCTGACTTTC.

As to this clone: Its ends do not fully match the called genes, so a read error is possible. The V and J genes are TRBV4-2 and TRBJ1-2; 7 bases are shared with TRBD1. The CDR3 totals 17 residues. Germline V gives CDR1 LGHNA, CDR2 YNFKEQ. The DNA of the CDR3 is TGTGCCGGCAGCCTCTACTTTTCGGGACAGACAAACTATGGCTACACCTTC. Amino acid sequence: CAGSLYFSGQTNYGYTF.

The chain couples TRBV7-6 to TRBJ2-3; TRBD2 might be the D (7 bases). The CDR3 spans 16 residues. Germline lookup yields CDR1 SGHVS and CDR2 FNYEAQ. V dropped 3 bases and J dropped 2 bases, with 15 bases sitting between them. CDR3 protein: CASSLAGGGFTDTQYF. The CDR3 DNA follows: TGTGCCAGCAGCTTGGCAGGCGGGGGCTTCACAGATACGCAGTATTTT.

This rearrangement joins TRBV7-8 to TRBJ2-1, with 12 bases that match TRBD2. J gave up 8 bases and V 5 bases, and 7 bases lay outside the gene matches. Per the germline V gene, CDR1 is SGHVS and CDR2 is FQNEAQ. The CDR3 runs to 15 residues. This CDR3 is CASSPYLAGGDEQFF. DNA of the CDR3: TGTGCCAGCAGCCCTTATCTAGCGGGGGGGGATGAGCAGTTCTTC.

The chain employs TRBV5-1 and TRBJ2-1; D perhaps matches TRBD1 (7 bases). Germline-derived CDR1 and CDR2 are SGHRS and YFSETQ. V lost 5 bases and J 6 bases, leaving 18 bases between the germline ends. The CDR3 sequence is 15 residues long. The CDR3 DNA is TGCGCCAGCAGGCTTGCGGGACAGAATATCAATGAGCAGTTCTTC. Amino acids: CASRLAGQNINEQFF.

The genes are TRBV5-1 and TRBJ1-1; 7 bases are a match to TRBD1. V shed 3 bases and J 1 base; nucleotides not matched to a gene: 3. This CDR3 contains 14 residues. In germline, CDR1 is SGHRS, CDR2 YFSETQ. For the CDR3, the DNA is TGCGCCAGCAGCTCGGGACAGCCGAACACTGAAGCTTTCTTT. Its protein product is CASSSGQPNTEAFF.

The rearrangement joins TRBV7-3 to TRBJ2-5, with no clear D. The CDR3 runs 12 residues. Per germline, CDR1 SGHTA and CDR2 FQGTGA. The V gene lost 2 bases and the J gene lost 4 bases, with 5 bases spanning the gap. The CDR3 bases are TGTGCCAGCAGCTTACCGGGAGAGACCCAGTACTTC. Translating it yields CASSLPGETQYF. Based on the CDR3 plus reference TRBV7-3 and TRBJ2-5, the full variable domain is GAGVSQTPSNKVTEKGKYVELRCDPISGHTALYWYRQSLGQGPEFLIYFQGTGAADDSGLPNDRFFAVRPEGSVSTLKIQRTERGDSAVYLCASSLPGETQYFGPGTRLLVL.

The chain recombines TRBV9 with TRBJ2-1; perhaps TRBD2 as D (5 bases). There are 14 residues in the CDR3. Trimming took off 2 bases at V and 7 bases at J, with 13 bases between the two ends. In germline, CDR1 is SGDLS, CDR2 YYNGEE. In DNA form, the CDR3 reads TGTGCCAGCAGCGTGAGGGTAGGGTTGAATGAGCAGTTCTTC. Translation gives CASSVRVGLNEQFF.

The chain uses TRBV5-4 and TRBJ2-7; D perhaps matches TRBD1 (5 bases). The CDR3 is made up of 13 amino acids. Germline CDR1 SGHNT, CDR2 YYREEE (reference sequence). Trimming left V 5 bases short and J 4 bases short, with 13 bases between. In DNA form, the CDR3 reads TGTGCCAGCAGTACCCAGGGCAGGTACGAGCAGTACTTC. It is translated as CASSTQGRYEQYF. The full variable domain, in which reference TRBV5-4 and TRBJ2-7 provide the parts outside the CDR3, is ETGVTQSPTHLIKTRGQQVTLRCSSQSGHNTVSWYQQALGQGPQFIFQYYREEENGRGNFPPRFSGLQFPNYSSELNVNALELDDSALYLCASSTQGRYEQYFGPGTRLTVT.

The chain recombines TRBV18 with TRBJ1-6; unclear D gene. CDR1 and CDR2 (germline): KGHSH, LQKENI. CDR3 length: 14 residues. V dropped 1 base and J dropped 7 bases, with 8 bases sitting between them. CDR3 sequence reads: CASSPREANSPLHF. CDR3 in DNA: TGTGCCAGCTCACCACGGGAGGCCAATTCACCCCTCCACTTT. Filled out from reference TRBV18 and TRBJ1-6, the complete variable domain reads NAGVMQNPRHLVRRRGQEARLRCSPMKGHSHVYWYRQLPEEGLKFMVYLQKENIIDESGMPKERFSAEFPKEGPSILRIQQVVRGDSAAYFCASSPREANSPLHFGNGTRLTVT.

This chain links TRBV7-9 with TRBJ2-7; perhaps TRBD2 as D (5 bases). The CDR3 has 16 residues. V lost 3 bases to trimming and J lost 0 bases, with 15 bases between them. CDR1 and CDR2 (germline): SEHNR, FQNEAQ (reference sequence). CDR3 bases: TGTGCCAGCAGCTTGCGCCCCCGAGCGGACTCCTACGAGCAGTACTTC. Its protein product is CASSLRPRADSYEQYF.

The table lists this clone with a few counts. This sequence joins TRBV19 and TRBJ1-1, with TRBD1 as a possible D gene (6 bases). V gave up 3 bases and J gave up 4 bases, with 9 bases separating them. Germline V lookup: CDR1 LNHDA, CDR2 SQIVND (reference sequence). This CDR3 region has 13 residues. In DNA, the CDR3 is TGTGCCAGTAGTATTGGGGGGGCCACTGAAGCTTTCTTT. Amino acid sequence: CASSIGGATEAFF.